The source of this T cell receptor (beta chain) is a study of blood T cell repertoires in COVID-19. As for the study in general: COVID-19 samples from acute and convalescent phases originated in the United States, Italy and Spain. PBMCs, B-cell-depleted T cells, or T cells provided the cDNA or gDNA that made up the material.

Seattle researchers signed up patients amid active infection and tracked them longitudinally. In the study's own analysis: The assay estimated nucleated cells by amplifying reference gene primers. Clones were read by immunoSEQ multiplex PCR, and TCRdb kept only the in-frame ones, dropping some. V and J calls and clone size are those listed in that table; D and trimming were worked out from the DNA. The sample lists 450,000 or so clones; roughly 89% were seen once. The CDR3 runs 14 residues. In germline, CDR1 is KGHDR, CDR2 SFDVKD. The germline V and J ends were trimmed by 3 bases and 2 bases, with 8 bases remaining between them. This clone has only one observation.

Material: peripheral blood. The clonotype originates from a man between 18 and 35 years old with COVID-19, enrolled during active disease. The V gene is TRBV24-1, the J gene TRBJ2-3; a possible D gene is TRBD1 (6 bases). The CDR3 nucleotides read TGTGCCACCAGTGATAGGACAGCCACAGATACGCAGTATTTT. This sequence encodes CATSDRTATDTQYF.